The 3 T cell receptor beta chains below were found in one sample sequenced in a study of blood T cell repertoires in COVID-19 (dated by TCRdb to between 2020 and 2021). The method behind the library was the immunoSEQ multiplex PCR assay. The immuneACCESS repertoire file appears here via TCRdb, limited to in-frame rearrangements. These files lack a portion of the clones; in checked studies, under half of the deficit traces to unresolved V genes, and the cause of the others is not known. The sample includes 150,000 or so clones, with around 82% observed a single time. The ten largest make up approximately 4% of the sample. Specimen: peripheral blood. The receptors were sampled from a woman aged 60-70 years with acute or convalescent COVID-19.

The V and J genes are TRBV7-3 and TRBJ2-7, with TRBD2 identical over 9 bases. The junction had 14 bases not matched to a gene; V was cut back by 2 bases and J by 6 bases. CDR1 and CDR2 (germline): SGHTA, FQGTGA. The CDR3 is 17 amino acids. CDR3 in DNA: TGTGCCAGCAGCTTAGGCGGGAGGGCCACCGGTAGGTGCGAGCAGTACTTC. It codes for CASSLGGRATGRCEQYF.

V is TRBV7-2 and J is TRBJ2-5, with TRBD2 matching over 10 bases. The CDR3 sequence is 16 residues long. V trimming: 0 bases; J trimming: 4 bases; junction bases outside the gene matches: 5. Germline V CDR1 and CDR2: SGHTA, FQGNSA. This chain's CDR3 is CASSLASSGRGETQYF. CDR3 DNA sequence: TGTGCCAGCAGCTTAGCGTCCAGCGGGAGGGGAGAGACCCAGTACTTC.

This chain connects TRBV9 to TRBJ2-1, with D possibly TRBD2 on 7 matching bases. Between the trimmed V and J ends, which lost 0 bases and 5 bases, there was a span of 12 bases. Per the germline V gene, CDR1 is SGDLS and CDR2 is YYNGEE. The CDR3 sequence is 15 residues long. The DNA of the CDR3 is TGTGCCAGCAGCGTAGTCGGGGGGCGGAACAATGAGCAGTTCTTC. It is translated as CASSVVGGRNNEQFF. Together with reference TRBV9 and TRBJ2-1, the CDR3 gives the full variable domain: DSGVTQTPKHLITATGQRVTLRCSPRSGDLSVYWYQQSLDQGLQFLIQYYNGEERAKGNILERFSAQQFPDLHSELNLSSLELGDSALYFCASSVVGGRNNEQFFGPGTRLTVL.